The present T cell receptor (beta chain) was sequenced within a study of Tregs in tolerant kidney transplant recipients. Notes on the study in general: The most relevant donor-specific Treg TCRbeta repertoire apparently came from expansion with activated donor B cells. Biological reproducibility was not directly addressed, but technical replication error appeared minimal. Findings come from small patient numbers and require larger validation.

Points on this clone: Antigen unknown.

TCRdb's table, derived via immunoSEQ multiplex PCR, lists solely in-frame clones and lacks some. Of tens of thousands of clones in the sample, about four fifths were seen once. This CDR3 is 15 amino acids long. CDR1 is GTSNPN, CDR2 SVGIG, per germline (reference sequence). Trimming cost V 5 bases and J 7 bases, with 22 bases left between them. Thawed PBMCs were FACS-sorted into unstimulated CD4+CD25+CD127- regulatory T cells, CD4+CD25- non-regulatory cells, CD4 and CD8 cells. This receptor was identified in a human donor in good health. Sequencing was done on a sample of CD4+ T cells from blood. This chain links TRBV30 with TRBJ2-3, with D tentatively TRBD2 (5 bases). The CDR3 DNA reads TGTGCCTGGGCACTAGGTTTAGGGTTGTGGAATACGCAGTATTTT. This translates into CAWALGLGLWNTQYF.